The clone carrying this T cell receptor beta chain was counted once. Its antigen is not known. The treatment is: oral pan-JAK inhibitor, 5-10 mg twice daily. From germline, CDR1 is PRHDT and CDR2 FYEKMQ (reference sequence). V lost 0 bases to trimming and J lost 5 bases, with 8 bases between them. The CDR3 contains 13 residues. This sample was included in a study of CD8+ T cells in alopecia areata. For the study at large: At a dose of 5 to 10 mg twice daily, oral tofacitinib was given to treated patients. Tofacitinib ran 6 to 18 months, followed by 6 months off drug.

Findings and limits, study-wide: Patients shared TCRs less clearly than mice did, possibly owing to HLA. A single nonresponder leaves the baseline CD8+ expansion link to response uncertain.

The authors extracted RNA and reverse transcribed it into cDNA as the sequencing template. Produced via immunoSEQ multiplex PCR; TCRdb's table is partial and in-frame only. The top ten clones hold roughly an eighth of a sample with 150,000 to 200,000 clones, under 60% of them seen once. The V gene is TRBV13, the J gene TRBJ2-7, with D perhaps TRBD2 (5 bases). Sequences were derived from CD8+ T cells sorted from blood, sampled at week 24, from a patient treated with tofacitinib. The receptor comes from a human donor with alopecia areata. This CDR3 reads CASSLGRRHEQYF. CDR3 sequence (DNA): TGTGCCAGCAGCTTAGGGAGGAGGCACGAGCAGTACTTC.